Listed here are 20 T cell receptor beta chains from one sample, sequenced in a study of blood T cell repertoires in COVID-19. Only in-frame clones appear in the TCRdb table, and some are missing; sequencing was by immunoSEQ multiplex PCR. This table has 300,000 to 400,000 clones, 80% to 90% appearing once. Sequencing was performed on PBMCs or T cells enriched from blood (not recorded which). These receptors originate from a woman in her thirties or forties with acute COVID-19.

CDR3 amino acids: CASRSQGAGQPQHF. DNA for the CDR3: TGTGCCAGCAGAAGCCAGGGGGCGGGTCAGCCCCAGCATTTT. V usage is TRBV2 and J usage is TRBJ1-5, with 8 bases matching TRBD1. With 6 bases clipped from V and 6 bases from J, the junction kept 7 bases outside the gene matches. CDR1 and CDR2 (germline): SNHLY, FYNNEI. CDR3 length: 14 residues. The full variable domain, completed using reference TRBV2 and TRBJ1-5, is EPEVTQTPSHQVTQMGQEVILRCVPISNHLYFYWYRQILGQKVEFLVSFYNNEISEKSEIFDDQFSVERPDGSNFTLKIRSTKLEDSAMYFCASRSQGAGQPQHFGDGTRLSIL.

The sample holds one count of this clone. This chain connects TRBV27 to TRBJ2-7, with 15 bases matching TRBD2. V shed 5 bases and J 1 base; nucleotides not matched to a gene: 3. The CDR3 runs to 16 residues. The germline gives CDR1 MNHEY, CDR2 SMNVEV (reference sequence). The CDR3, as DNA: TGTGCCAGCAGTGAAGGACTAGCGGGAGGGTCCTACGAGCAGTACTTC. It codes for CASSEGLAGGSYEQYF.

This chain joins TRBV9 and TRBJ1-2, with TRBD1 matching over 8 bases. Germline lookup yields CDR1 SGDLS and CDR2 YYNGEE. CDR3 length equals 15 residues. After removal of 2 bases from V and 5 bases from J, the junction contained 8 bases not matched to a gene. The CDR3 region is CASSVIPGGEYGYTF. In DNA form, the CDR3 reads TGTGCCAGCAGCGTCATCCCAGGGGGCGAATATGGCTACACCTTC.

This rearrangement joins TRBV18 to TRBJ1-1, with D perhaps matching TRBD1 (6 bases). Trimming shortened V by 6 bases and J by 8 bases, and 16 bases separated the two germline ends. Germline loops: CDR1 KGHSH, CDR2 LQKENI. This CDR3 has 13 residues. In nucleotides, the CDR3 is TGTGCCAGCTCGGGAGGGACACAGTTAGAAGCTTTCTTT. Protein: CASSGGTQLEAFF. Full variable domain (outside the CDR3, taken from reference TRBV18 and TRBJ1-1): NAGVMQNPRHLVRRRGQEARLRCSPMKGHSHVYWYRQLPEEGLKFMVYLQKENIIDESGMPKERFSAEFPKEGPSILRIQQVVRGDSAAYFCASSGGTQLEAFFGQGTRLTVV.

The rearrangement uses TRBV28 and TRBJ1-2; TRBD1 agrees at 9 bases. Germline lookup yields CDR1 MDHEN and CDR2 SYDVKM. CDR3 size: 14 residues. V lost 5 bases to trimming and J lost 4 bases; unmatched junction nucleotides: 5. The DNA of the CDR3 is TGTGCCAGCAGTGCTGCGGGACAGGGCTATGGCTACACCTTC. Its protein is CASSAAGQGYGYTF.

This clone has just one count. The V and J genes are TRBV15 and TRBJ1-2; weak D call: TRBD1 (5 bases). CDR1 and CDR2 (germline): LNHNV, YYDKDF (reference sequence). Trimming stripped 1 base from V and 8 bases from J, with 17 bases between. The CDR3 contains 15 residues. The DNA for the CDR3 is TGTGCCACCAGCAGAGGAAGTTCAGGGCTGGACGGCTACACCTTC. The encoded protein is CATSRGSSGLDGYTF.

The sample holds a few counts of this clone. This chain joins TRBV10-2 and TRBJ2-5; TRBD1 matches 7 bases. The germline CDR1 and CDR2 sequences are WSHSY and SAAADI. V lost 10 bases to trimming and J lost 5 bases; unmatched junction nucleotides: 4. This CDR3 is built from 11 residues. The CDR3: CATRGGETQYF. CDR3 in DNA: TGCGCCACTCGAGGGGGCGAGACCCAGTACTTC.

The V gene is TRBV5-4, the J gene TRBJ2-1; D not resolved. This CDR3 is built from 13 residues. Germline assignment: CDR1 SGHNT and CDR2 YYREEE (reference sequence). The V and J ends lost 2 bases and 9 bases respectively, with 12 bases between them. DNA of the CDR3: TGTGCCAGCAGCTTCAGTTCTGCATCTGAGCAGTTCTTC. The encoded protein is CASSFSSASEQFF.

DNA of the CDR3: TGTGCCAGCAGTTACACGGGACTAGCGGGCCACAATGAGCAGTTCTTC. As protein: CASSYTGLAGHNEQFF. The chain joins TRBV6-6 to TRBJ2-1; TRBD2 matches at 12 bases. This CDR3 is 16 amino acids long. CDR1 is MNHNY and CDR2 is SVGAGI in the germline V gene (reference sequence). With V trimmed by 2 bases and J by 5 bases, 4 bases remained unmatched.

The CDR3, as DNA: TGTGCCAGCAGCTCACTTGGACAGATGAACACTGAAGCTTTCTTT. Translation gives CASSSLGQMNTEAFF. The chain employs TRBV5-4 and TRBJ1-1; perhaps TRBD1 as D (6 bases). The V end was cut by 3 bases, the J end by 0 bases, with 12 bases between. The length of the CDR3 is 15 residues. CDR1 is SGHNT, CDR2 YYREEE, per germline (reference sequence).

This rearrangement joins TRBV2 to TRBJ1-1; D remains unclear. The CDR3 length is 14 residues. CDR1 SNHLY and CDR2 FYNNEI come from the germline V gene. V lost 3 bases, J lost 4 bases, and 12 bases lay in between. This CDR3 is CASSDMRRSTEAFF. In DNA, the CDR3 is TGTGCCAGCAGTGATATGCGTAGGAGCACTGAAGCTTTCTTT.

V and J are TRBV7-2 and TRBJ2-5; 12 positions agree with TRBD2. The junction had 7 bases not matched to a gene; V was cut back by 1 base and J by 13 bases. Germline V gene data show CDR1 as SGHTA and CDR2 as FQGNSA. This CDR3 region has 14 residues. The CDR3, as DNA: TGTGCCAGCAGCTTAGTCCTAGCGGGGGGGCCGGGGTACTTC. Amino acid sequence: CASSLVLAGGPGYF.

This clone was observed once. At one of its ends the junction is not consistent with the germline gene, which may arise from a read error. For the CDR3, the DNA is TGCGCCCCCCGCTGGGGGGGGGCGCGGGGGGGCAGGAATGAGCAGTTCTTC. It codes for CAPRWGGARGGRNEQFF. The gene calls are TRBV5-4 and TRBJ2-1; 9 bases map to TRBD2. The CDR3 loop spans 17 amino acids. Germline V gives CDR1 SGHNT, CDR2 YYREEE (reference sequence).

The gene calls are TRBV29-1 and TRBJ2-3; D is undetermined. Trimming took 4 bases from V and 3 from J, leaving 8 bases between them. Germline loops: CDR1 SQVTM, CDR2 ANQGSEA. The CDR3 covers 12 residues. The CDR3 loop is CSVVRGTDTQYF. The CDR3 region has the DNA TGCAGCGTTGTTCGCGGAACAGATACGCAGTATTTT.

For the CDR3, the DNA is TGCAGTGCTAGTAGTCAGGGGACCTATGGCTACACCTTC. It specifies CSASSQGTYGYTF. This chain uses TRBV20-1 with TRBJ1-2, with D perhaps matching TRBD1 (6 bases). Germline V gene data show CDR1 as DFQATT and CDR2 as SNEGSKA (reference sequence). The CDR3 totals 13 residues. Trimming pared 3 bases from V and 4 bases from J, leaving 12 bases between.

The rearrangement uses TRBV21-1 and TRBJ1-5. TRBV21-1 corresponds to a pseudogene. This CDR3 contains 15 residues. The CDR3 protein is CASTPTWRGNQPQHF. As DNA, the CDR3 is TGTGCCAGCACCCCCACCTGGAGGGGCAATCAGCCCCAGCATTTT.

This clone was recorded only once. The chain has TRBV7-2 and TRBJ1-1, with D possibly being TRBD1 (5 bases). Deletions cut 1 base from V and 2 bases from J, with 8 bases between. The CDR3 has 14 amino acids. From germline, CDR1 is SGHTA and CDR2 FQGNSA. The CDR3 is CASSLVDSNTEAFF. The CDR3 region has the DNA TGTGCCAGCAGCTTAGTAGACAGTAACACTGAAGCTTTCTTT.

The CDR3, as DNA: TGTGCCAGCACCGAGGACAGGGTCTATGGCTACACCTTC. It translates to CASTEDRVYGYTF. The genes are TRBV2 and TRBJ1-2; 8 bases are shared with TRBD1. The CDR3 sequence is 13 residues long. V was clipped by 7 bases and J by 4 bases; unmatched bases: 5. Germline V lookup: CDR1 SNHLY, CDR2 FYNNEI.

The CDR3 sequence: CASSRTGAIVDEQYF. The CDR3 DNA is TGTGCCAGCAGCCGGACAGGGGCCATAGTAGACGAGCAGTACTTC. This chain uses TRBV4-2 with TRBJ2-7, with 9 bases fitting TRBD1. CDR1 is LGHNA and CDR2 is YNFKEQ in the germline V gene. Unmatched junction bases numbered 9, after V lost 4 bases and J lost 5 bases. The CDR3 contains 15 residues.

Notes on this clone: This sample also contains other DNA sequences that code for the same CDR3. The gene calls are TRBV2 and TRBJ2-1; 9 bases align to TRBD2. Trimming cost V 1 base and J 2 bases; bases outside gene matches: 3. This CDR3 comprises 16 residues. Germline V gene sequence: CDR1 SNHLY, CDR2 FYNNEI. CDR3 amino acids: CASSEGLAGTYNEQFF. In DNA form, the CDR3 reads TGTGCCAGCAGTGAAGGGCTAGCGGGGACCTACAATGAGCAGTTCTTC.